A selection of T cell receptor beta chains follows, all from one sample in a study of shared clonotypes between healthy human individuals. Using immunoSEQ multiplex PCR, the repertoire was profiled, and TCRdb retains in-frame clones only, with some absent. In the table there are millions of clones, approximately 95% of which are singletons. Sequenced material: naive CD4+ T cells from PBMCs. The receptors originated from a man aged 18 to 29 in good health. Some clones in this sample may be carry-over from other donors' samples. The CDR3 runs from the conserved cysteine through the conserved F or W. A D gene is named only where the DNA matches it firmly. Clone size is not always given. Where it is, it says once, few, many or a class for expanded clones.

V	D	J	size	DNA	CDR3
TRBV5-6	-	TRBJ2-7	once	TGTGCCAGCAGCTTGGGGGGCGCCGAGCAGTACTTC	CASSLGGAEQYF
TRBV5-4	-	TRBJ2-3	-	TGTGCCAGCAGCTTGGGGGGGGACGACAGCACAGATACGCAGTATTTT	CASSLGGDDSTDTQYF
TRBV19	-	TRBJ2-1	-	TGTGCCAGTAGTCTAGCCCGCGGGACTGCTTGGAATGAGCAGTTCTTC	CASSLARGTAWNEQFF
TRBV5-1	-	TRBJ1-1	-	TGCGCCAGCAGCCCGATCACAACAGGGTCCGCTGAAGCTTTCTTT	CASSPITTGSAEAFF
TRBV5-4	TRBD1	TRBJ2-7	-	TGTGCCAGCAGCTTGGCCTCGGGGACAGGGGCCTACGAGCAGTACTTC	CASSLASGTGAYEQYF
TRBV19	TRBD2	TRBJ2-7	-	TGTGCCAGTAGCCAAGCGGGACGGGACTACGAGCAGTACTTC	CASSQAGRDYEQYF
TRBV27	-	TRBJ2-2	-	TGTGCCAGCAGTTTCCGTACTACAGGAGGGCCCGGGGAGCTGTTTTTT	CASSFRTTGGPGELFF
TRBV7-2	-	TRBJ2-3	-	TGTGCCAGCAGCTTCGTGGGGCCTGCGGATACGCAGTATTTT	CASSFVGPADTQYF
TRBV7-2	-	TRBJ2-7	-	TGTGCCAGCAGCAGGGACGGCTCCTACGAGCAGTACTTC	CASSRDGSYEQYF
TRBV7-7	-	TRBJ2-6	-	TGTGCCAGCAGGTCGCTGGCCAACGTCCTGACTTTC	CASRSLANVLTF
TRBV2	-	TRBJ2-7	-	TGTGCCAGCGCAGCAACAGGGAGCTCCTACGAGCAGTACTTC	CASAATGSSYEQYF
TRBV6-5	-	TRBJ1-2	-	TGTGCCAGCAGAACCATCGGAGGGACAAAGGGCTACACCTTC	CASRTIGGTKGYTF
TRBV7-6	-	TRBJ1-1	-	TGTGCCAGCAGCGAGGGATTTGGCACTGAAGCTTTCTTT	CASSEGFGTEAFF
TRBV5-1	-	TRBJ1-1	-	TGCGCCAGCAGCTTGAGAGGTTCGGGAGGGCGCACTGAAGCTTTCTTT	CASSLRGSGGRTEAFF
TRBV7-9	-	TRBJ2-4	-	TGTGCCAGCAGCTTAGTGGGGGCCCCCGGCGCCAAAAACATTCAGTACTTC	CASSLVGAPGAKNIQYF
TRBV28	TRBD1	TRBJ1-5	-	TGTGCCAGCAGTCCCCGAAAGTGGAGGCGACAGGGTCCTTCCAATCAGCCCCAGCATTTT	CASSPRKWRRQGPSNQPQHF
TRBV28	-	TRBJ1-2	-	TGTGCCACCCAGGAAACTGCCTCAGGCTACACCTTC	CATQETASGYTF
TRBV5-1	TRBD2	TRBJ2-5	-	TGCGCCAGCAGCCGGTTGCAAGCGGGAGCGGGGGGAGAGACCCAGTACTTC	CASSRLQAGAGGETQYF
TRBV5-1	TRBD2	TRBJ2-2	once	TGCGCCAGCAGCTTGGCACCTAGCGGTACGAACACCGGGGAGCTGTTTTTT	CASSLAPSGTNTGELFF
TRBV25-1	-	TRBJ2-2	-	TGTGCCAGCAGTGAAGCTTTTGGCAGGGGCTCCGGGGAGCTGTTTTTT	CASSEAFGRGSGELFF
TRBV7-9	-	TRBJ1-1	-	TGTGCCAGCAGCTTAGGGGCGGGGACTGAAGCTTTCTTT	CASSLGAGTEAFF
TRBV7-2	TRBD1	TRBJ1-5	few	TGTGCCAGCAGCTCACAGGGGAACAATCAGCCCCAGCATTTT	CASSSQGNNQPQHF
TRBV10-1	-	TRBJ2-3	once	TGCGCCAGCGGGGGGAGGCCGCTAGAGACAGATACGCAGTATTTT	CASGGRPLETDTQYF
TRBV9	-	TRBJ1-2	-	TGTGCCAGCAGCGTAGGTCGGGGGAACTATGGCTACACCTTC	CASSVGRGNYGYTF
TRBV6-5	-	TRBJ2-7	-	TGTGCCAGCAGTCGCCCTGCCCCGTCCGAGCAGTACTTC	CASSRPAPSEQYF
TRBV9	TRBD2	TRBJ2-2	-	TGTGCCGGCAGGACTAGAGGCACCGGGGAGCTGTTTTTT	CAGRTRGTGELFF
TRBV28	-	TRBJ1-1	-	TGTGCCAGCAGTGCGCCGGAGGACACTGAAGCTTTCTTT	CASSAPEDTEAFF
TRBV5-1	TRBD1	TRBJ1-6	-	TGCGCCAGCAGCTTGGCCCAGGGGGCCCTTTCACCCCTCCACTTT	CASSLAQGALSPLHF
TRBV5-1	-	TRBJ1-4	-	TGCGCCAGCAGCTTAGGCCAAACTGCAACTAATGAAAAACTGTTTTTT	CASSLGQTATNEKLFF
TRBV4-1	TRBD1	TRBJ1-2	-	TGCGCCAGCAGCCAAGACCACGGGACAGTCACTAACTATGGCTACACCTTC	CASSQDHGTVTNYGYTF
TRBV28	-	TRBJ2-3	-	TGTGCCAGCAGTTTTTCGGGAGTTGGCGCAGATACGCAGTATTTT	CASSFSGVGADTQYF
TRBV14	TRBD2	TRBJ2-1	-	TGTGCCAGCAGCCAAGATCCTCCTAGCGGGCCTTACAATGAGCAGTTCTTC	CASSQDPPSGPYNEQFF
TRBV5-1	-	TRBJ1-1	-	TGCGCCAGCACAAACCAGGAGAACACTGAAGCTTTCTTT	CASTNQENTEAFF
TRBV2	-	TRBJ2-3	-	TGTGCCAGCAGGGTGGCCCAAGATACGCAGTATTTT	CASRVAQDTQYF
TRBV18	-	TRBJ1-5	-	TGTGCCAGCTCACCACCGTTAGGTCAGCCCCAGCATTTT	CASSPPLGQPQHF
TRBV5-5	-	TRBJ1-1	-	TGTGCCAGCAGCCCACCGACAGGCGGACTTGAAGCTTTCTTT	CASSPPTGGLEAFF
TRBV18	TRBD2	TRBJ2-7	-	TGTGCCAGCTCACCCCTAGCGGGAGCGAGCGAGCAGTACTTC	CASSPLAGASEQYF
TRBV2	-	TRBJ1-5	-	TGTGCCAGCGCGTCGGGGCCGATTAGCAATCAGCCCCAGCATTTT	CASASGPISNQPQHF
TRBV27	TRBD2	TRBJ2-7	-	TGTGCCAGCAGTTTTAGCGGGAGGAATTACGAGCAGTACTTC	CASSFSGRNYEQYF
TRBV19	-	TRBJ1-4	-	TGTGCCAGTATCTCCCGGCGGGGACCCACTAATGAAAAACTGTTTTTT	CASISRRGPTNEKLFF
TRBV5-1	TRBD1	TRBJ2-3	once	TGCGCCAGCAGCGGACAGGGTCAAGATACGCAGTATTTT	CASSGQGQDTQYF
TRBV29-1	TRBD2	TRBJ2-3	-	TGCAGCGTAGCGGGGAAGTACACAGATACGCAGTATTTT	CSVAGKYTDTQYF
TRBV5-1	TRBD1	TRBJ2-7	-	TGCGCCAGCAGCTTTGATACCCCGGGACAGGGGAAGATTTGGTACGAGCAGTACTTC	CASSFDTPGQGKIWYEQYF
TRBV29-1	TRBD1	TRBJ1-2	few	TGCAGCGTTGACTTGACAGGGGTCTATGGCTACACCTTC	CSVDLTGVYGYTF
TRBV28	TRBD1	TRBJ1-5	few	TGTGCCAGCAGTCCGACAGGGTTGAGCAATCAGCCCCAGCATTTT	CASSPTGLSNQPQHF
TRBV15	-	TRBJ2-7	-	TGTGCCACCAGCAGAGGGCGGATCGGTACCTACGAGCAGTACTTC	CATSRGRIGTYEQYF
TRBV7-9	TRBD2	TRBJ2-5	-	TGTGCCAGCAGCTTTGGACTAGCGGGGGAAGGGGAGACCCAGTACTTC	CASSFGLAGEGETQYF
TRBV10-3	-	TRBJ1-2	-	TGTGCCATCAGTGCAGGGGTCAACTATGGCTACACCTTC	CAISAGVNYGYTF
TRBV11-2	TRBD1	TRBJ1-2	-	TGTGCCAGCAGCTTAGGACAGGGCTGTGGCTACACCTTC	CASSLGQGCGYTF
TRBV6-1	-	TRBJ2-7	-	TGTGCCAGCAGTACAGCTCAGGGCTCCTACGAGCAGTACTTC	CASSTAQGSYEQYF
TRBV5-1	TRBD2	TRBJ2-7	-	TGCGCCAGCAGCTTGTACCGGAGCGGGAGGTCGAGGGAGCAGTACTTC	CASSLYRSGRSREQYF
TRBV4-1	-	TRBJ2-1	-	TGCGCCAGCAGCCCCTCGACGAATGAGCAGTTCTTC	CASSPSTNEQFF
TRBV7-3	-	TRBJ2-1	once	TGTGCCAGCAGCTTAGGCGGGATCATGAATGAGCAGTTCTTC	CASSLGGIMNEQFF
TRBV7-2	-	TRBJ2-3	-	TGTGCCAGCAGCTTAGGGTCGGGCACAGATACGCAGTATTTT	CASSLGSGTDTQYF
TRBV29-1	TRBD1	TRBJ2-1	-	TGCAGCGTTGGGTGGGACAGGGGTGATGAGCAGTTCTTC	CSVGWDRGDEQFF
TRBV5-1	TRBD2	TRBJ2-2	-	TGCGCCAGCAGCCTTATGAGCGGGGGGAACACCGGGGAGCTGTTTTTT	CASSLMSGGNTGELFF
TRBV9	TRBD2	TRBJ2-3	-	TGTGCCAGCAGCGCGAGACTAGCGGGCCCAGATACGCAGTATTTT	CASSARLAGPDTQYF